One T cell receptor beta chain is described in this entry. Antigen specificity is unknown. Trimming removed 2 bases at V and 1 base at J, with 5 bases between. The germline CDR1 and CDR2 sequences are SEHNR and FQNEAQ (reference sequence). This CDR3 has 13 residues. The data originate from a study of cytomegalovirus exposure and HLA in healthy donors. Study outcomes and limitations: Most TCR sequences showed up rarely, but some public TCRs showed up in many donors. Associated with cytomegalovirus, according to the listing, were 150 to 200 TCR beta chains. As was reported, the classifier diagnosed cytomegalovirus status with high specificity and sensitivity. In vitro data verified three CMV-associated chains as specific for CMV antigens.

Produced via immunoSEQ multiplex PCR; TCRdb's table is partial and in-frame only. The table lists 150,000 to 200,000 clones, around 85% of them singletons, with 2% to 2.5% in the top ten. The clonotype comes from a man aged 30 to 39 in good health and CMV-seropositive. J is TRBJ1-1 and V is TRBV7-9, with TRBD1 as a possible D gene (5 bases). Sequenced sample: PBMCs. Here the CDR3 reads CASSLRGNTEAFF. CDR3 in DNA: TGTGCCAGCAGCTTAAGGGGGAACACTGAAGCTTTCTTT. The whole variable domain, filled in from reference TRBV7-9 and TRBJ1-1, reads DTGVSQNPRHKITKRGQNVTFRCDPISEHNRLYWYRQTLGQGPEFLTYFQNEAQLEKSRLLSDRFSAERPKGSFSTLEIQRTEQGDSAMYLCASSLRGNTEAFFGQGTRLTVV.